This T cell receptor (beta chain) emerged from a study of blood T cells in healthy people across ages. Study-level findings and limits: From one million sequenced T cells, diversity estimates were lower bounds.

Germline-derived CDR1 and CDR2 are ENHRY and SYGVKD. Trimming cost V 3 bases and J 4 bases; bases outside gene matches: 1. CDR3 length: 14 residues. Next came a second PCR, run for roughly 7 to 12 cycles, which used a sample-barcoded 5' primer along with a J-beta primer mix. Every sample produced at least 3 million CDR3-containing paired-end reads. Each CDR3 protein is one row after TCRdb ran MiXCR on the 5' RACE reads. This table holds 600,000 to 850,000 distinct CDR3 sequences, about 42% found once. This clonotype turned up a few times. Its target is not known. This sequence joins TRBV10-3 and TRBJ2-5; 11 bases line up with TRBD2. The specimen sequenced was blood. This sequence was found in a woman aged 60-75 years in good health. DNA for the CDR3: TGTGCCATCAGTGAACTAGCGGGAGTAGAGACCCAGTACTTC. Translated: CAISELAGVETQYF.